This TCR beta chain was sequenced in a study of blood T cell repertoires in COVID-19. Clones were read by immunoSEQ multiplex PCR, and TCRdb kept only the in-frame ones, dropping some. Seen here are around 330,000 clones, approximately 81% observed once, and the top ten hold about 2%. The specimen sequenced was PBMCs or T cells enriched from blood (not recorded which). The receptor was isolated from a woman in her 30s who had been exposed to COVID-19.

The CDR3 sequence is CASGESGTGGEKLFF. The DNA of the CDR3 is TGTGCTAGTGGTGAATCCGGGACAGGGGGGGAAAAACTGTTTTTT. The chain has TRBV12-5 and TRBJ1-4, with TRBD1 identical over 11 bases. V lost 5 bases and J lost 8; bases outside the gene matches: 7. Germline V gives CDR1 LGHNT, CDR2 FRNRAP. The CDR3 extends over 15 amino acids.